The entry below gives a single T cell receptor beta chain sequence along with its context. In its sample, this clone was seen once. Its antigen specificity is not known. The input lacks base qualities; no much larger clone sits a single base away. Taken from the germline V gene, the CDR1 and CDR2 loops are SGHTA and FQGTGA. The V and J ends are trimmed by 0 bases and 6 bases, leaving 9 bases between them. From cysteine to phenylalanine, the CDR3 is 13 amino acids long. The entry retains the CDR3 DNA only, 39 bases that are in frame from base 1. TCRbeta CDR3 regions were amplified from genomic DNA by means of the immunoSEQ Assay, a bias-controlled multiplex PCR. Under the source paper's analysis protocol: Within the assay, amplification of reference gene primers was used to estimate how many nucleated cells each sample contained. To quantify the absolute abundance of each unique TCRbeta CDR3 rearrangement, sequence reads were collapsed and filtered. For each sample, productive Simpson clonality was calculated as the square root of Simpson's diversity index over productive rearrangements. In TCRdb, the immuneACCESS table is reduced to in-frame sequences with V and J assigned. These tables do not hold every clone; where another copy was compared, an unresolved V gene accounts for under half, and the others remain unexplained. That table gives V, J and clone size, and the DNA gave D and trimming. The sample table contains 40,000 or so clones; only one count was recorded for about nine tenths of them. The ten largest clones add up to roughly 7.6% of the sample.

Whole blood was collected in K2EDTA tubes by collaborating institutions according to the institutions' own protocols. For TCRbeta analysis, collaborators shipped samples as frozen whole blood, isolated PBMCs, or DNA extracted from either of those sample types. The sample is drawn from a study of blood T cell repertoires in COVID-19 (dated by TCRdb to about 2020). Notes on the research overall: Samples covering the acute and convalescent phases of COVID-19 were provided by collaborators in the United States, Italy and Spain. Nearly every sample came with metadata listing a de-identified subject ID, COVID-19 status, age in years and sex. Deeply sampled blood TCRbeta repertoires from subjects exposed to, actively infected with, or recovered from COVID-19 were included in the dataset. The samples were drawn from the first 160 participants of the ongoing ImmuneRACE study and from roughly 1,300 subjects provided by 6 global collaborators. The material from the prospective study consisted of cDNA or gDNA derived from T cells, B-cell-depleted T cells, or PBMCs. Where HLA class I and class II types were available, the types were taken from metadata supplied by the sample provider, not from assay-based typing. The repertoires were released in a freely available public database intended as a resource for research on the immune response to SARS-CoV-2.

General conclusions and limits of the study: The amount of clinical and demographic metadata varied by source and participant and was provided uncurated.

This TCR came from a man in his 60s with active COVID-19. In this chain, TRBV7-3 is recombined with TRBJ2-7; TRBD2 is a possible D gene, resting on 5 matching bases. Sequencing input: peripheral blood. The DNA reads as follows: TGTGCCAGCAGCTTAACTAGCGTCAGCGAGCAGTACTTC. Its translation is CASSLTSVSEQYF. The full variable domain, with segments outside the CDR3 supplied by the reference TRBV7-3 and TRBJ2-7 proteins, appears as GAGVSQTPSNKVTEKGKYVELRCDPISGHTALYWYRQSLGQGPEFLIYFQGTGAADDSGLPNDRFFAVRPEGSVSTLKIQRTERGDSAVYLCASSLTSVSEQYFGPGTRLTVT.